The TCR beta chain under discussion was sequenced for a study of CD8+CD57+ T cells in acquired aplastic anemia (dated by TCRdb to 2016 to 2018). In terms of the full investigation: On average, sorted CD4+ and CD8+ cells yielded 3.2 ug of extracted DNA, with a range of about 0.19 to 30 ug. A CD8+CD57+ expansion meant a frequency higher than the mean frequency seen in healthy subjects. The full study reports these points: Although roughly 29 CD8+ CDR3 sequences were shared by patients and controls, these sequences appeared highly expressed in patients and within the immunodominant clones of patients. No significant difference in CD8+ Simpson's diversity was found between patients and healthy controls (P=0.060).

Expansion of CD8+CD57+ cells had been shown by flow cytometry in the patients chosen for sequencing. Severe acquired aplastic anemia was diagnosed in all patients according to International Study of Aplastic Anemia and Agranulocytosis and Camitta criteria. At the time blood was sampled, none of the patients had received any therapy. In the study, sorted CD4+ and CD8+ blood T cells from patients with severe aplastic anemia and from healthy subjects underwent deep sequencing of TCR repertoires. In the USA, patient enrollment took place under clinicaltrials.gov protocols 00001620, 01623167, 00001397, 00071045, 00081523 and 00961064. Ficoll-Paque density gradient centrifugation was used to isolate peripheral blood mononuclear cells. Before DNA was extracted, CD4+ and CD8+ T cells were sorted using either FACS or magnetic beads. Genomic DNA was used as template for profiling of TCR beta VDJ combinations and CDR3 sequences. TCR repertoire sequencing was run on an Illumina HiSeq 2000. The original pipeline was this. TRBV/TRBJ rearrangement plots, CDR3 size and DJ length profiles, and Simpson's diversity index were used to evaluate the repertoires. The most abundant DNA sequence in the deep sequencing data was taken as the immunodominant clone. CDR3 amino acid sequences were screened for sharing across subjects and compared with published repertoires and the VDJdb database. TCRdb's own reprocessing of the public reads used fastp at Q25 and MiXCR and kept productive beta chains. Records with the same CDR3 protein are collapsed into one entry carrying the most frequent genes and DNA. The V and J calls come from TCRdb's annotation, not from the publication. The sample table holds roughly 500,000 distinct CDR3 sequences, of which over 25% were seen once. The top ten clonotypes cover about 0.8% of the sample.

Reading from cysteine to phenylalanine, the CDR3 counts 13 amino acids. Just the 39-base CDR3 DNA is kept, in frame starting at base 1. The trim is 10 bases for V and 3 bases for J, with a gap of 16 bases between the germline ends. Per the germline V gene (reference sequence), MNHEY is the CDR1 and SMNVEV is the CDR2. On this clonotype: The target of this receptor is not known. Nothing much larger sits one base from this clone, and base qualities are not available.

This TCR was recovered from a human donor with aplastic anemia. The sequenced material came from sorted CD4+, CD8+, or CD8+CD57+ T cells (not recorded which) from PBMCs. Recombination joined TRBV27 with TRBJ2-7; TRBD2 is a weak D gene call, 7 bases matching. The CDR3 amino acid sequence is: CATRGGGGYEQYF. In nucleotides, the sequence is TGTGCCACTAGGGGGGGGGGAGGCTACGAGCAGTACTTC.